The 22 T cell receptor beta chains below all came from one sample that was sequenced in a study of blood T cell repertoires in COVID-19. TCRdb's table, derived via immunoSEQ multiplex PCR, lists solely in-frame clones and lacks some. The sample records about 180,000 clones, just over 85% being singletons. Sequencing was done on a sample of peripheral blood. Receptors were obtained from a man aged 50 or older with active or convalescent COVID-19.

The gene calls are TRBV6-6 and TRBJ2-2; D possibly corresponds to TRBD1 (5 bases). Germline V gene lookup returns CDR1 MNHNY and CDR2 SVGAGI (reference sequence). The V gene lost 7 bases and the J gene lost 8 bases, with 20 bases spanning the gap. The CDR3 is 15 amino acids. As DNA, the CDR3 is TGTGCCAGCACGTCGGTCATTCTAAGGGGAGGGGAGCTGTTTTTT. Its translation: CASTSVILRGGELFF.

This clone was seen just once. This rearrangement joins TRBV28 to TRBJ1-5, with D possibly being TRBD1 (6 bases). The CDR3 runs to 16 residues. Per the germline V gene, CDR1 is MDHEN and CDR2 is SYDVKM. V was clipped by 7 bases and J by 0 bases, with 16 bases between them. The CDR3 DNA reads as TGTGCCAGCAACTCCCGGACAGAATATAGCAATCAGCCCCAGCATTTT. Its protein product is CASNSRTEYSNQPQHF.

J is TRBJ1-5 and V is TRBV28, with D unclear. The CDR3 loop spans 16 amino acids. Trimming stripped 3 bases from V and 0 bases from J, with 12 bases between. Germline V lookup: CDR1 MDHEN, CDR2 SYDVKM. The CDR3 reads CASSFRRRGSNQPQHF. The CDR3 coding sequence is TGTGCCAGCAGTTTCCGCCGGCGGGGTAGCAATCAGCCCCAGCATTTT.

This chain links TRBV24-1 with TRBJ2-5, with 8 nucleotides matching TRBD1. Trimming cost V 1 base and J 4 bases; bases outside gene matches: 7. CDR3 size: 16 residues. The germline gives CDR1 KGHDR, CDR2 SFDVKD. The CDR3 is CATSDFTQGVGETQYF. The CDR3 coding sequence is TGTGCCACCAGTGATTTCACACAGGGGGTGGGAGAGACCCAGTACTTC.

The rearrangement links TRBV6-5 to TRBJ2-1; 7 positions match TRBD1. CDR3 size: 15 residues. V gave up 5 bases and J gave up 9 bases; unmatched junction bases: 13. Germline V gene sequence: CDR1 MNHEY, CDR2 SVGAGI. CDR3 DNA: TGTGCCAGCAGTACGGAAACAGGGGTCGGAGGTGAGCAGTTCTTC. Its protein product is CASSTETGVGGEQFF.

The chain recombines TRBV6-2 or TRBV6-3 with TRBJ2-2, with D tentatively TRBD2 (7 bases). The V gene's germline CDR1 is MNHEY and CDR2 SVGEGT. The CDR3 is made up of 17 amino acids. Trimming took off 5 bases at V and 5 bases at J, with 21 bases between the two ends. The CDR3 loop is CASSAVGGLLETGELFF. CDR3 nucleotide sequence: TGTGCCAGCAGTGCCGTCGGGGGGCTGCTAGAAACCGGGGAGCTGTTTTTT.

This chain connects TRBV20-1 to TRBJ2-7; D gene uncertain. V lost 6 bases to trimming and J lost 2 bases, with 8 bases between them. Germline lookup yields CDR1 DFQATT and CDR2 SNEGSKA (reference sequence). The CDR3 has 11 residues. The CDR3 reads CSAFSTYEQYF. The CDR3 DNA reads as TGCAGTGCCTTTAGCACCTACGAGCAGTACTTC.

V gene TRBV4-1 combines with J gene TRBJ1-6; TRBD1 matches 8 bases. V dropped 1 base and J dropped 8; count of bases not matched to a gene: 4. The CDR3 contains 15 residues. The germline CDR1 and CDR2 sequences are MGHRA and YSYEKL. The CDR3 loop is CASSQGDRWDSPLHF. The CDR3 DNA follows: TGCGCCAGCAGCCAAGGGGACAGGTGGGATTCACCCCTCCACTTT.

The rearrangement links TRBV14 to TRBJ2-3; the match to TRBD2 covers 7 bases. From germline, CDR1 is SGHDN and CDR2 FVKESK. Losses at the gene ends were 1 base for V and 5 bases for J; bases not matched to a gene: 6. The CDR3 extends over 15 amino acids. The CDR3 loop is CASSQVAGQGDTQYF. Here the CDR3 DNA reads TGTGCCAGCAGCCAAGTAGCGGGTCAGGGAGATACGCAGTATTTT.

The V call is TRBV19, the J call TRBJ2-2; TRBD2 is a possible D gene (5 bases). V was trimmed by 1 base and J by 4 bases, leaving 10 bases between them. The CDR3 has 15 residues. Germline V lookup: CDR1 LNHDA, CDR2 SQIVND (reference sequence). CDR3: CASSIGGKSTGELFF. DNA for the CDR3: TGTGCCAGTAGTATAGGAGGGAAGTCCACCGGGGAGCTGTTTTTT.

The rearrangement uses TRBV30 and TRBJ2-7; D perhaps matches TRBD1 (5 bases). V lost 0 bases to trimming and J lost 5 bases, with 8 bases between them. Germline CDR1 and CDR2: GTSNPN and SVGIG (reference sequence). The CDR3 loop spans 12 amino acids. The CDR3 protein is CAWSVTGNEQYF. CDR3 in DNA: TGTGCCTGGAGTGTAACAGGTAACGAGCAGTACTTC.

The chain couples TRBV2 to TRBJ2-1, with 14 bases fitting TRBD2. This CDR3 comprises 15 residues. Looked up from germline, CDR1 is SNHLY and CDR2 is FYNNEI. Trimming at V came to 5 bases and at J to 8 bases, leaving 5 bases not matched to a gene. The CDR3 sequence is CASSTTSGRADEQFF. The CDR3 region has the DNA TGTGCCAGCAGTACGACTAGCGGGAGGGCCGATGAGCAGTTCTTC.

The chain employs TRBV2 and TRBJ2-5; D possibly corresponds to TRBD1 (6 bases). Between the trimmed V and J ends, which lost 3 bases and 0 bases, there was a span of 11 bases. CDR1 and CDR2 (germline): SNHLY, FYNNEI. The CDR3 extends over 15 amino acids. CDR3 DNA sequence: TGTGCCAGCAGTGACACCGGACAGTACCAAGAGACCCAGTACTTC. Translated, it gives CASSDTGQYQETQYF.

The J gene is TRBJ1-5, the V gene TRBV3-1 (or the pseudogene TRBV3-2); D remains ambiguous. The CDR3 sequence is 13 residues long. V shed 3 bases and J shed 4 bases, with 7 bases lying between them. From germline, CDR1 is LGHDT and CDR2 YNNKEL (reference sequence). CDR3 bases: TGTGCCAGCAGCCAGATCGGGAATCAGCCCCAGCATTTT. Protein product: CASSQIGNQPQHF.

This clone was seen once. The V gene is TRBV4-3, the J gene TRBJ2-7, with D perhaps matching TRBD2 (7 bases). The CDR3 loop spans 15 amino acids. With 1 base removed from V and 2 bases from J, the gap between germline ends came to 12 bases. Germline V lookup: CDR1 LGHNA, CDR2 YSLEER. The CDR3 DNA is TGCGCCAGCAGCCAAGGGGGGGGGCAGACCTACGAGCAGTACTTC. Amino acids: CASSQGGGQTYEQYF.

The V call is TRBV4-1, the J call TRBJ2-3; 7 positions match TRBD2. J gave up 3 bases and V 3 bases, and 15 bases lay outside the gene matches. This CDR3 is built from 18 residues. Germline CDR1 and CDR2: MGHRA and YSYEKL. The CDR3 reads CASSHFSRVGGPTDTQYF. CDR3 nucleotide sequence: TGCGCCAGCAGCCATTTTTCTAGGGTGGGAGGGCCTACAGATACGCAGTATTTT.

The genes are TRBV19 and TRBJ2-2; TRBD1 matches at 8 bases. V lost 8 bases, J lost 8 bases, and 1 base stayed unmatched. CDR3 size: 11 residues. Per germline, CDR1 LNHDA and CDR2 SQIVND (reference sequence). This CDR3 reads CASGDRGELFF. CDR3 DNA: TGTGCCAGTGGGGACAGGGGGGAGCTGTTTTTT.

J is TRBJ2-7 and V is TRBV10-3; 9 nucleotides line up with TRBD1. Germline values: CDR1 ENHRY, CDR2 SYGVKD. With V trimmed by 1 base and J by 6 bases, 4 bases remained unmatched. The CDR3 extends over 14 amino acids. The CDR3 DNA follows: TGTGCCATCAGTGAGTATGGGACAGGGTCCGAGCAGTACTTC. Amino acids: CAISEYGTGSEQYF.

CDR3 amino acids: CASSAKTGALSNQPQHF. In DNA form, the CDR3 reads TGTGCCAGCAGTGCAAAGACAGGGGCGTTGAGCAATCAGCCCCAGCATTTT. This chain joins TRBV6-1 and TRBJ1-5; 8 bases line up with TRBD1. The CDR3 spans 17 residues. Germline V lookup: CDR1 MNHNS, CDR2 SASEGT. The V gene end was trimmed by 4 bases and the J gene end by 1 base; junction bases not matched to a gene: 9.

The table lists this clone with a count of one. The chain uses TRBV30 and TRBJ1-2; a possible D gene is TRBD1 (5 bases). CDR1 and CDR2 (germline): GTSNPN, SVGIG (reference sequence). CDR3 size: 13 residues. The V and J ends lost 1 base and 7 bases respectively, with 13 bases between them. The DNA of the CDR3 is TGTGCCTGGAGTGGGGACCTGCGGGGTGGCTACACCTTC. This gives the protein CAWSGDLRGGYTF.

The V call is TRBV7-9, the J call TRBJ2-1; 9 positions match TRBD1. Germline CDR1 reads SEHNR; CDR2 reads FQNEAQ (reference sequence). The junction had 6 bases not matched to a gene; V was cut back by 3 bases and J by 3 bases. The CDR3 consists of 16 residues. The CDR3, as DNA: TGTGCCAGCAGCTTTCTTGGACAGGGGAACTACAATGAGCAGTTCTTC. As protein: CASSFLGQGNYNEQFF.

The chain has TRBV15 and TRBJ1-2; 10 positions agree with TRBD1. The CDR3 has 18 residues. J gave up 2 bases and V 1 base, and 10 bases lay outside the gene matches. Germline V gene sequence: CDR1 LNHNV, CDR2 YYDKDF (reference sequence). CDR3 protein: CATSRARQGAVRNYGYTF. The CDR3 DNA reads TGTGCCACCAGCAGAGCAAGACAGGGGGCGGTTAGAAACTATGGCTACACCTTC.